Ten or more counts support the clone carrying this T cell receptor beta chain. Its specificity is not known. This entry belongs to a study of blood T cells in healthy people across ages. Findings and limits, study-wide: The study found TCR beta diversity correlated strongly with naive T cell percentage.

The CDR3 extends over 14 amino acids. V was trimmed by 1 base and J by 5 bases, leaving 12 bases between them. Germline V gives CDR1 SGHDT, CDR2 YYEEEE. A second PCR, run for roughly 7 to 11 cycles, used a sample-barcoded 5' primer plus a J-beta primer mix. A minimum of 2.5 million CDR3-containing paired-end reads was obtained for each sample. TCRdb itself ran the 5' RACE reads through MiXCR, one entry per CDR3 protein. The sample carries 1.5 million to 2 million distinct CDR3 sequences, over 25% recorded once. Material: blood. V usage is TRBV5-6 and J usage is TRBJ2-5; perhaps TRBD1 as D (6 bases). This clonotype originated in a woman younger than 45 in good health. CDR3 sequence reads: CASSLWGPVETQYF. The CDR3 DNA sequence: TGTGCCAGCAGCTTGTGGGGGCCAGTGGAGACCCAGTACTTC.